Sequencing of this TCR beta chain was carried out in a study of cytomegalovirus exposure and HLA in healthy donors (dated by TCRdb to the late 2010s). Study-wide context: According to an earlier analysis of several hundred of the donors, about 179 million T cells yielded some 110 million unique TCR beta sequences and about 300 Gb of sequence data. Rather than drawing on any new phenotypic data, the later analysis identified candidate immune exposures from TCR beta sequences and the way those sequences occurred across donors. The study aimed to test whether cataloging public T cell receptors could reveal signatures of past pathogen exposure. To study patterns of TCR occurrence, a later analysis re-analyzed previously published TCR beta repertoires from 666 donors and added high-resolution HLA genotyping. Typing coverage varied by locus: roughly 629-640 donors for A, B, C, DRB1 and DQB1; 522 for DQA1; over 600 for DPA1; approximately 490 for DPB1. Donor age, sex, ethnicity and CMV serostatus were collected together with the repertoire data. In addition to the first cohort of approximately 650 subjects, a separate validation cohort of 120 different subjects was used. To decide whether each TCR beta V gene segment behaved as functional or pseudogenic, an earlier analysis of approximately 590 of the donors relied on high-throughput TCR beta sequencing. Genome-wide SNP genotypes for about three fifths of the roughly 670 donors were used in a later genetic analysis, which treated that subset as a discovery cohort. Approximately 300 gigabases of sequencing data and around 90 million unique TCR sequences made up an early release that covered approximately 620 HLA-typed donors. Both class I and class II loci were covered by HLA typing, at four-digit resolution. Every repertoire in the discovery cohort had been generated on one and the same sequencing platform. The study profiled the T cell repertoires of 500 to 800 subjects by immunosequencing and related them to cytomegalovirus serostatus. Roughly five DR-DQ haplotypes were handled as single units for association and clustering because linkage in the cohort was strong. Among the approximately 400 genotyped donors, 75% to 90% belonged to the genetic ancestry cluster associated with self-reported Caucasian donors. Across some 400 genotyped donors of the cohort, an average of roughly 250,000 unique TCR beta nucleotide sequences per donor were sequenced, and approximately 17% of those sequences were non-productive. To predict cytomegalovirus infection status, the study brought together high-throughput TCR immunosequencing, statistical association of individual TCRs with disease status, and machine learning.

The paper's findings and limits, for the study overall: A further reported finding was that TCR beta sequences accurately predicted the HLA-A and HLA-B alleles for most subjects in the first cohort. In a later analysis, TCR association rates were found to vary across HLA loci, with the most associated TCRs seen for DRB1 alleles and the fewest for HLA-C alleles. Only TCR beta chains were sequenced in this cohort, and the absence of alpha or paired-chain data limited detectable features. Because HLA typing was missing for some donors at each locus, association tests included only the typed subset. Some IMGT-functional V segments, including TRBV6-2 and TRBV6-3, could not be told apart with the 87-base-pair reads, so those segments were excluded. Several of the top co-occurrence clusters appeared to be linked to parvovirus B19, influenza, CMV and Epstein-Barr virus, according to a later analysis. In a later genetic analysis, fewer N-insertions in productive TCRs were reported among donors in an Asian-associated ancestry cluster than the roughly 700-donor mean. Assigning TCR associations to individual alleles was difficult when HLA alleles, especially DR and DQ, strongly co-occurred. According to the authors, the approach could potentially be generalized to other disease states and immunological phenotypes. Broadly in line with IMGT annotations, most TCR beta V segments showed up in productive rearrangements about 87% or about 30% of the time in an earlier analysis of a few hundred of the donors. Most TCR sequences were seen in very few donors, while some public TCRs were found in many individuals. Seventeen rarely observed V segments, including chromosome 9 orphons, were excluded from the earlier analysis of a few hundred of the donors because counts were too low. In a later analysis, some 17,000 TCR beta sequences were associated with specific HLA alleles at a false discovery rate of 0.05. An association between a missense DCLRE1C variant and V-gene and J-gene trimming of TCR beta chains was found in a later genetic analysis and replicated in an independent cohort. A cluster of highly shared sequence variants was judged likely to be a technical artifact of the sequencing pipeline. The study gave a list of 150 to 200 TCR beta chains associated with cytomegalovirus. A few of the identified cytomegalovirus-associated TCR beta chains were confirmed in vitro to be specific for cytomegalovirus antigens. Immune exposure information for the cohort was limited to CMV serostatus. Linkage disequilibrium might explain the correlated functional status among segregating V segments, but an unknown experimental factor could not be ruled out. In both the original and validation cohorts, the classifier was reported to diagnose cytomegalovirus status with high specificity and sensitivity. A later analysis found that HLA-associated TCR beta chains were more clonally expanded and had lower generation probabilities than equally common non-associated chains. Presence/absence analyses assumed roughly uniform sequencing depth across donors, an assumption that may not hold. Most CMV-associated TCR beta chains appeared to be HLA-restricted in a later analysis, and the HLA associations seemed to be driven largely by CMV exposure.

A note on this clone: Its specific antigen is unknown. No base quality values were provided; no much bigger clone lies one nucleotide off.

The cohort comprised some 680 healthy bone marrow donors. At the time of sampling, every cohort member was nominally healthy, though immune exposures that went unrecorded were likely present. The donor was CMV seronegative and belonged to the group of 352 seronegative cohort members. A peripheral blood sample was provided by each donor, and peripheral blood mononuclear cells were used for TCR beta sequencing. The Qiagen DNeasy Blood Extraction Kit was used to extract genomic DNA from the blood cell samples. The CDR3 contains 11 residues, cysteine and phenylalanine counted. Only CDR3 DNA is held: 33 bases, read in frame from base 1. The germline ends are 5 bases apart after V is trimmed by 1 base and J by 7 bases. The germline V gene (reference sequence) provides CDR1 DFQATT and CDR2 SNEGSKA. The method was the immunoSEQ multiplex PCR assay. The multiplex PCR relied on a mix of 60 forward primers for TCR Vbeta segments and 13 reverse primers for TCR Jbeta segments. Amplification of the CDR3 region of rearranged TCR beta genes was performed with a multiplex PCR assay on genomic DNA. The Illumina HiSeq System was used to sequence the amplified TCR beta libraries as 87-base-pair reads. As for how the authors treated the data: A later analysis tallied roughly 76 million unique TCR beta chains across the 660 or so repertoires, and some 10 million of those chains were shared by two or more donors. To remove PCR and sequencing errors, raw reads were error-corrected and collapsed into unique sequences using a nearest-neighbor algorithm that merged closely related sequences. CDR3 sequences were aligned to IMGT reference sequences to assign V, D and J gene segments. Each retained sequence needed at least a six-nucleotide match to both a V gene segment and a J gene segment. Rearrangements were classified as productive when the CDR3 lacked stop codons and remained in frame with V and J, and all other rearrangements were classified as non-productive. Following IMGT convention, CDR3 was defined as the stretch from the second conserved V-encoded cysteine to the conserved J-encoded phenylalanine. The earlier analysis of about 590 of the donors excluded sequences that lacked an unambiguous match to a single V gene segment. In an earlier analysis of several hundred of the donors, a V segment was called functional when productive rearrangements were above 56.7%, and segregating when the standard deviation between donors exceeded 5%. A statistical classification framework was built to diagnose cytomegalovirus status from the catalog of TCR beta chain sequences. In a later analysis, TCR nucleotide sequences were compared against IMGT/GENE-DB human TR gene sequences so that V and J genes could be assigned. The TCRdist pipeline was used in a later analysis to assign CDR3 sequences and most-parsimonious VDJ recombination scenarios. In a later analysis, each TCR beta chain was defined by its CDR3 amino acid sequence together with its V-gene family, and reads lacking a unique V-gene family were excluded. A later analysis removed 500 to 600 highly shared, low-generation-probability nucleotide sequences to deal with suspected cross-contamination and a sequencing artifact. For each public chain, a later analysis derived a clonal expansion index from normalized ranks of inferred template counts within each repertoire. Generation probabilities in a later analysis came from a VDJ recombination model fitted to out-of-frame rearrangements, and those results were checked against IGoR. A later analysis scored TCR-TCR, TCR-HLA and TCR-CMV co-occurrence with hypergeometric tests, applying a repertoire-size bias correction to TCR pairs. False discovery rates were estimated in a later analysis by permuting HLA or CMV assignments 20 times. In a later analysis, co-occurring TCRs were grouped with DBSCAN, and TCRdist sequence similarity was added when clustering was performed within HLA-allele-positive subsets. For co-occurrence clustering, repertoires with fewer than 30,000 or more than 120,000 public chains were excluded, along with roughly 5 repertoires with anomalous nucleotide sharing. Not all clones reach the TCRdb copy of this immuneACCESS table, which keeps in-frame sequences only. Checked studies attribute under half of the gap to unresolved V genes and leave the rest unexplained. V and J calls and clone size are as listed in that table; D and trimming were resolved from the DNA. Here the sample has some 100,000 clones; about 79% occur a single time. The top ten clones comprise 0.9% to 1.5% of the sample.

The rearrangement combines TRBV20-1 with TRBJ2-1; the D gene is unclear. The source of this sequence is a woman younger than 30 in good health and CMV-seronegative. Material: PBMCs. The CDR3 amino acid sequence is: CSARATNEQFF. The nucleotides read TGCAGTGCTAGAGCTACGAATGAGCAGTTCTTC.